The source of this TCR beta chain is a study of T cell responses to AZD1222 COVID-19 vaccine. This table comes from immunoSEQ multiplex PCR, and its TCRdb copy is limited to in-frame clones, with some not included. The sample carries 110,000 or so clones, 75% to 95% recorded once. The V gene's germline CDR1 is LGHNA and CDR2 YNFKEQ. Losses at the gene ends were 2 bases for V and 0 bases for J; bases not matched to a gene: 4. There are 16 residues in the CDR3. The TCR originated in an adult in good health. Sequencing was performed on peripheral blood, taken on day 0 of AZD1222 vaccination. V and J are TRBV4-2 and TRBJ1-3, with 7 nucleotides matching TRBD1. CDR3 in amino acids: CASSQPKGASGNTIYF. The DNA of the CDR3 is TGTGCCAGCAGCCAACCAAAGGGGGCCTCTGGAAACACCATATATTTT.